This record concerns one T cell receptor beta chain sequence. The sample comes from a study of control samples from healthy donors and cancer patients. Method: immunoSEQ multiplex PCR; TCRdb's copy keeps in-frame clones and lacks some. Here the sample spans 150,000 to 180,000 clones, more than 85% being singletons. Per germline, CDR1 SGHKS and CDR2 YYEKEE (reference sequence). CDR3 size: 15 residues. The junction had 11 bases not matched to a gene; V was cut back by 4 bases and J by 5 bases. The sequence was obtained from a man aged 50-59 years in good health. The V gene is TRBV5-5, the J gene TRBJ1-1, with TRBD1 matching over 7 bases. What was sequenced was blood. The CDR3 region has the DNA TGTGCCAGCAGCATATCTCCACAGGGGAATACTGAAGCTTTCTTT. This translates into CASSISPQGNTEAFF. The variable domain in full, with the rest retrieved from reference TRBV5-5 and TRBJ1-1, is DAGVTQSPTHLIKTRGQQVTLRCSPISGHKSVSWYQQVLGQGPQFIFQYYEKEERGRGNFPDRFSARQFPNYSSELNVNALLLGDSALYLCASSISPQGNTEAFFGQGTRLTVV.